This T cell receptor (beta chain) was obtained from a study of shared clonotypes between healthy human individuals. TCRdb's table, derived via immunoSEQ multiplex PCR, lists solely in-frame clones and lacks some. The sample has around 2.5 million clones; 80% to 95% are singletons. Concerning this clone itself: Its specificity is not known.

Points from the study as a whole: Sequencing depth was expected to influence donor clonotype sharing. Represented genetic and exposure-history diversity was restricted by having few donors.

The CDR3 is made up of 16 amino acids. V lost 1 base to trimming and J lost 4 bases; unmatched junction nucleotides: 6. Germline loops: CDR1 SGHDT, CDR2 YYEEEE. Sequencing was carried out using naive CD4+ T cells from PBMCs. Indicated subset: CD45RA+ positively selected. This clonotype was sampled from a man aged 18 to 30 in good health. Some clones in this sample may be carry-over from other donors' samples. This chain joins TRBV5-6 and TRBJ2-3; 10 bases agree with TRBD2. CDR3: CASSLFLAGVPDTQYF. The CDR3 nucleotides are TGTGCCAGCAGCTTGTTTCTAGCGGGAGTCCCAGATACGCAGTATTTT.